The subject of this entry is one T cell receptor (beta chain). As yet, its antigen is unknown. A clone one base away is much larger, so this may be a read error. Making TCR beta cDNA involved around 500 ng total RNA and a constant-region primer. Each TCR beta library was derived from three nested multiplex PCR rounds that employed slightly modified ARM-PCR. The study ran its first two PCR rounds for nine to ten cycles each, using TRBV1-TRBV30 forward primers and a C-beta reverse primer. TCRdb ran MiXCR on the multiplex PCR reads and lists one entry per CDR3 protein. The sample shows 95,000 to 100,000 distinct CDR3 sequences, about 70% of them seen only once. CDR1 SEHNR and CDR2 FQNEAQ come from the germline V gene (reference sequence). CDR3 length: 13 amino acids. The tissue used was unsorted bulk material of 20-30 mg. RNA and DNA were co-extracted from it with the AllPrep DNA/RNA mini kit. The study sampled five separate regions from each tumor.

The sample belongs to a study of tumor-infiltrating lymphocytes in primary liver carcinoma. General study results and limits: Blood trailed tumors significantly in top-250-clone fraction (p = 0.039).

The origin of this receptor is a woman aged 55-70 years with primary liver carcinoma and hepatitis B virus infection. The specimen sequenced was liver tumor tissue from sampling region 2. The subset was: tumor region T2, inferior pole. V is TRBV7-9 and J is TRBJ2-1; D uncertain. The CDR3 nucleotides read TGTGCCAGCAGCTTGATGGCCTACAATGAGCAGTTATTC. Residues: CASSLMAYNEQLF.